The 27 T cell receptor beta chains presented below share a single source sample, sequenced in a study of graft-versus-host responses after intestinal transplantation. Sequenced by immunoSEQ multiplex PCR; TCRdb stores in-frame clones only, minus some. This sample carries more than 85,000 clones, about nine tenths of them seen once, and the ten largest clones take 0.069%. Their cognate antigens are unknown. Here the sequenced sample was unstimulated CD8+ T cells sorted from spleen or lymph node cells, taken before transplant. These receptors were taken from a human donor who was the organ donor for an intestinal transplant.

This sequence joins TRBV25-1 and TRBJ2-5, with a possible D match to TRBD2 (6 bases). CDR1 is MGHDK, CDR2 SYGVNS, per germline. The CDR3 extends over 16 amino acids. V was trimmed by 2 bases and J by 2 bases, leaving 15 bases between them. CDR3 coding DNA: TGTGCCAGCAGTGAAAGGAGGAGGGAATCTCAAGAGACCCAGTACTTC. Amino acids: CASSERRRESQETQYF.

V gene TRBV11-2 combines with J gene TRBJ2-2; D is possibly TRBD1 (5 bases). The germline V and J ends were trimmed by 0 bases and 1 base, with 18 bases remaining between them. The CDR3 has 19 amino acids. CDR1 and CDR2 (germline): SGHAT, FQNNGV. The CDR3 DNA is TGTGCCAGCAGCTTAGATCCTAGAAGGGGATTCAAGAACACCGGGGAGCTGTTTTTT. The encoded protein is CASSLDPRRGFKNTGELFF. The full variable domain, with the rest looked up from reference TRBV11-2 and TRBJ2-2, is EAGVAQSPRYKIIEKRQSVAFWCNPISGHATLYWYQQILGQGPKLLIQFQNNGVVDDSQLPKDRFSAERLKGVDSTLKIQPAKLEDSAVYLCASSLDPRRGFKNTGELFFGEGSRLTVL.

The rearrangement joins TRBV14 to TRBJ1-1; no clear D gene. In germline, CDR1 is SGHDN, CDR2 FVKESK. Trimming removed 4 bases at V and 0 bases at J, with 15 bases between. The CDR3 runs to 16 residues. CDR3 amino acids: CASSPRGERVNTEAFF. DNA for the CDR3: TGTGCCAGCAGCCCCCGCGGGGAGAGGGTGAACACTGAAGCTTTCTTT.

V usage is TRBV27 and J usage is TRBJ2-1; D may be TRBD2 (6 bases). This CDR3 region has 12 residues. The germline gives CDR1 MNHEY, CDR2 SMNVEV (reference sequence). V gave up 5 bases and J gave up 15 bases, with 17 bases separating them. This CDR3 is CASSHTLGGMFF. The CDR3 DNA reads TGTGCCAGCAGTCATACTCTGGGCGGGATGTTCTTC.

The chain employs TRBV30 and TRBJ1-5; perhaps TRBD1 as D (6 bases). Trimming cost V 4 bases and J 5 bases, with 21 bases left between them. Germline CDR1 GTSNPN, CDR2 SVGIG (reference sequence). The CDR3 loop spans 16 amino acids. CDR3 region: CAWNAGADSDHQPQHF. In DNA form, the CDR3 reads TGTGCCTGGAATGCCGGCGCGGACAGCGATCATCAGCCCCAGCATTTT.

CDR3 in DNA: TGTGCCAGCAGTTTAGGTGAGGGACTGCCGTACGATGAGCAGTTCTTC. It is translated as CASSLGEGLPYDEQFF. The V gene is TRBV27, the J gene TRBJ2-1; tentative D call: TRBD2 (6 bases). This CDR3 contains 16 residues. Germline CDR1 reads MNHEY; CDR2 reads SMNVEV (reference sequence). V gave up 2 bases and J gave up 8 bases, with 19 bases separating them.

The rearrangement joins TRBV11-2 to TRBJ2-7; D gene uncertain. The length of the CDR3 is 15 residues. Per germline, CDR1 SGHAT and CDR2 FQNNGV. With 4 bases removed from V and 3 bases from J, the gap between germline ends came to 16 bases. CDR3 in amino acids: CASSYPGSVGYEQYF. CDR3 nucleotides: TGTGCCAGCAGCTATCCGGGTTCTGTGGGCTACGAGCAGTACTTC. Drawing the rest from reference TRBV11-2 and TRBJ2-7, the complete variable domain is EAGVAQSPRYKIIEKRQSVAFWCNPISGHATLYWYQQILGQGPKLLIQFQNNGVVDDSQLPKDRFSAERLKGVDSTLKIQPAKLEDSAVYLCASSYPGSVGYEQYFGPGTRLTVT.

About this clone: Lacking the conserved final phenylalanine or tryptophan, this CDR3 likely reflects a read error. It is unclear where the CDR3 begins or ends on the DNA, so no DNA is shown, and the CDR3 is as TCRdb lists it. The chain couples TRBV2 to TRBJ2-4; the table names TRBD2, a call not compared with the DNA. The germline V gene has CDR1 SNHLY and CDR2 FYNNEI. With termini counted, the CDR3 has 9 amino acids. CDR3 amino acids: CATLAAGVP.

This chain links TRBV5-1 with TRBJ2-7; the D gene is possibly TRBD1 (5 bases). Germline-derived CDR1 and CDR2 are SGHRS and YFSETQ. CDR3 size: 14 residues. V was pared by 1 base and J by 4 bases, with 12 bases between. The CDR3 DNA is TGCGCCAGCAGCTTGAGGCAGACAGAATACGAGCAGTACTTC. Translation: CASSLRQTEYEQYF.

This clone was counted a single time. The chain joins TRBV15 to TRBJ2-1; the D gene is possibly TRBD1 (5 bases). V was pared by 2 bases and J by 7 bases, with 15 bases between. This CDR3 is 15 amino acids long. Germline V CDR1 and CDR2: LNHNV, YYDKDF (reference sequence). This CDR3 reads CATSRPDSFPNEQFF. The CDR3 DNA reads as TGTGCCACCAGCAGACCTGACAGTTTTCCAAATGAGCAGTTCTTC.

The chain has TRBV11-2 and TRBJ2-1; D unclear. The V end lost 3 bases, the J end lost 5 bases, and 5 bases lay between the germline ends. This CDR3 has 12 residues. The germline CDR1 and CDR2 sequences are SGHAT and FQNNGV. The CDR3 bases are TGTGCCAGCAGCTTCCGTCACAATGAGCAGTTCTTC. Amino acid sequence: CASSFRHNEQFF. The variable domain in full, completed from reference TRBV11-2 and TRBJ2-1, reads EAGVAQSPRYKIIEKRQSVAFWCNPISGHATLYWYQQILGQGPKLLIQFQNNGVVDDSQLPKDRFSAERLKGVDSTLKIQPAKLEDSAVYLCASSFRHNEQFFGPGTRLTVL.

The V gene is TRBV14, the J gene TRBJ2-5, with 8 bases matching TRBD1. Germline lookup yields CDR1 SGHDN and CDR2 FVKESK. The CDR3 extends over 15 amino acids. Germline trimming cut 2 bases from V and 2 bases from J; bases unmatched to any gene: 4. DNA for the CDR3: TGTGCCAGCAGCCAACCTGGGACAGGACAAGAGACCCAGTACTTC. Residues: CASSQPGTGQETQYF.

This clone occurred once. The CDR3 here is CASSVGGPTVEAFF. CDR3 DNA: TGCGCCAGCAGTGTGGGCGGGCCTACAGTCGAAGCTTTCTTT. The rearrangement joins TRBV10-2 to TRBJ1-1; D is ambiguous. Trimming removed 4 bases at V and 8 bases at J, with 17 bases between. The CDR3 spans 14 residues. Germline CDR1 WSHSY, CDR2 SAAADI.

The V gene is TRBV7-9, the J gene TRBJ2-1; 10 bases map to TRBD2. The germline CDR1 and CDR2 sequences are SEHNR and FQNEAQ (reference sequence). This CDR3 region has 15 residues. With 5 bases clipped from V and 9 bases from J, the junction kept 10 bases outside the gene matches. The CDR3 sequence: CASSPLAGRGGEQFF. CDR3 DNA sequence: TGTGCCAGCAGCCCACTAGCGGGAAGGGGAGGTGAGCAGTTCTTC.

V and J are TRBV12-2 and TRBJ1-5; the table's D call, TRBD1, has no DNA check behind it. TRBV12-2 is noted as a pseudogene. The CDR3 spans 16 residues. CDR3 nucleotides: TGTGCAAGTCGGCCTACGGACAGGGGTTTAAATCAGCCCCAGCATTTT. Translated: CASRPTDRGLNQPQHF.

This chain connects TRBV18 to TRBJ2-7; 11 positions agree with TRBD2. CDR1 is KGHSH and CDR2 is LQKENI in the germline V gene. Trimming cost V 0 bases and J 1 base; bases outside gene matches: 8. The CDR3 extends over 18 amino acids. The CDR3 protein is CASSPPGTSGYYSYEQYF. The CDR3 DNA is TGTGCCAGCTCACCACCCGGGACTAGCGGTTACTATTCCTACGAGCAGTACTTC.

The chain couples TRBV7-6 to TRBJ2-1, with D hard to call. The CDR3 has 15 residues. V shed 3 bases and J shed 5 bases, with 14 bases lying between them. CDR1 is SGHVS, CDR2 FNYEAQ, per germline. CDR3 nucleotide sequence: TGTGCCAGCAGCTTCTCCCCTCCACCGGACAATGAGCAGTTCTTC. This encodes CASSFSPPPDNEQFF.

V is TRBV6-1 and J is TRBJ2-2; TRBD2 aligns across 11 bases. Looked up from germline, CDR1 is MNHNS and CDR2 is SASEGT. V lost 2 bases, J lost 1 base, and 3 bases stayed unmatched. The CDR3 has 17 residues. In nucleotides, the CDR3 is TGTGCCAGCAGTGAATTCGGACTAGCGGGGAACACCGGGGAGCTGTTTTTT. Translating gives CASSEFGLAGNTGELFF.

V is TRBV29-1 and J is TRBJ2-1, with D maybe TRBD2 (6 bases). The CDR3 is 11 residues long. The ends were cut back, 6 bases at V and 6 bases at J, with 9 bases in the middle. From germline, CDR1 is SQVTM and CDR2 ANQGSEA. In DNA, the CDR3 is TGCAGCGTGGGACTGATCAATGAGCAGTTCTTC. It yields the protein CSVGLINEQFF.

The chain couples TRBV19 to TRBJ1-1; a weak D match, TRBD1 (5 bases). This CDR3 has 14 residues. Trimming took 3 bases from V and 0 from J, leaving 8 bases between them. Per the germline V gene, CDR1 is LNHDA and CDR2 is SQIVND (reference sequence). As DNA, the CDR3 is TGTGCCAGTAGTATTAAGGGGATGAACACTGAAGCTTTCTTT. Translating gives CASSIKGMNTEAFF.

V usage is TRBV7-9 and J usage is TRBJ2-5; possible D gene TRBD2, 5 bases. CDR3 length equals 14 residues. Trimming removed 1 base at V and 2 bases at J, with 8 bases between. In germline, CDR1 is SEHNR, CDR2 FQNEAQ (reference sequence). CDR3: CASSLDAGQETQYF. The CDR3 region has the DNA TGTGCCAGCAGCTTAGATGCGGGTCAAGAGACCCAGTACTTC.

The rearrangement uses TRBV27 and TRBJ1-1; D may be TRBD1 (6 bases). The CDR3 is 17 residues long. CDR1 is MNHEY and CDR2 is SMNVEV in the germline V gene (reference sequence). The V end lost 1 base, the J end lost 3 bases, and 18 bases lay between the germline ends. The CDR3 DNA follows: TGTGCCAGCAGTTTATATCGGACAGACCTAGCTCACACTGAAGCTTTCTTT. Its translation: CASSLYRTDLAHTEAFF.

This rearrangement joins TRBV19 to TRBJ2-7; 8 bases match TRBD1. The junction had 4 bases not matched to a gene; V was cut back by 3 bases and J by 3 bases. This CDR3 is 14 amino acids long. CDR1 LNHDA and CDR2 SQIVND come from the germline V gene (reference sequence). The CDR3 coding sequence is TGTGCCAGTAGTATCGGACAGGGTTTCTACGAGCAGTACTTC. Its protein is CASSIGQGFYEQYF. Variable domain in full (rest from reference TRBV19 and TRBJ2-7): DGGITQSPKYLFRKEGQNVTLSCEQNLNHDAMYWYRQDPGQGLRLIYYSQIVNDFQKGDIAEGYSVSREKKESFPLTVTSAQKNPTAFYLCASSIGQGFYEQYFGPGTRLTVT.

The chain has TRBV7-8 and TRBJ2-5; the match to TRBD2 covers 13 bases. CDR1 and CDR2 from the germline V gene are SGHVS and FQNEAQ. CDR3 length: 17 residues. V lost 5 bases, J lost 5 bases, and 11 bases stayed unmatched. The CDR3 protein is CASSPLLAGGTAETQYF. Written as DNA, the CDR3 is TGTGCCAGCAGCCCTTTACTAGCGGGGGGGACAGCCGAGACCCAGTACTTC.

The J gene is TRBJ2-2, the V gene TRBV4-1; D uncertain. Trimming took 3 bases from V and 2 from J, leaving 16 bases between them. The CDR3 has 17 amino acids. Per the germline V gene, CDR1 is MGHRA and CDR2 is YSYEKL. Here the CDR3 reads CASSHLFGRINTGELFF. CDR3 nucleotide sequence: TGCGCCAGCAGCCACCTTTTCGGCAGGATAAACACCGGGGAGCTGTTTTTT.

The chain recombines TRBV19 with TRBJ2-7; TRBD2 agrees at 8 bases. The trim removed 5 bases at V and 5 bases at J, leaving 8 bases unmatched. Germline values: CDR1 LNHDA, CDR2 SQIVND (reference sequence). There are 14 residues in the CDR3. The chain's CDR3 is CASSSRGRFHEQYF. The CDR3 nucleotides read TGTGCCAGTAGTTCTCGCGGGAGGTTTCACGAGCAGTACTTC.

The rearrangement joins TRBV29-1 to TRBJ2-7, with 7 bases identical to TRBD2. The CDR3 has 13 residues. The germline V gene has CDR1 SQVTM and CDR2 ANQGSEA. V trimming: 6 bases; J trimming: 2 bases; junction bases outside the gene matches: 7. The CDR3 DNA follows: TGCAGCGTCCGGGAGGCGGACACCTACGAGCAGTACTTC. Translating it yields CSVREADTYEQYF.